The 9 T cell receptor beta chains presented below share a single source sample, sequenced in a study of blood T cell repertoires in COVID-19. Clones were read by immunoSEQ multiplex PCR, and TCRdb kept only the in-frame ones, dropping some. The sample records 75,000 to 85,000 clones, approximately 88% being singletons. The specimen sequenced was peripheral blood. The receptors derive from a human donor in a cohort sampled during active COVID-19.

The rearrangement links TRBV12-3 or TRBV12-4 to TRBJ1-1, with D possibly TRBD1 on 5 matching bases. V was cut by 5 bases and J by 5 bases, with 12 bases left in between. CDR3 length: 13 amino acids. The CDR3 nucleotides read TGTGCCAGCAGTCAAACAGGAGAGACTGAAGCTTTCTTT. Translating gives CASSQTGETEAFF.

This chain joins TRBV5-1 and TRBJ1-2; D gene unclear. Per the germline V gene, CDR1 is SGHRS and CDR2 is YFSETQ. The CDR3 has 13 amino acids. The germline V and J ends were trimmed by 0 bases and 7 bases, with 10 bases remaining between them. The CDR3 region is CASSLAEQVGYTF. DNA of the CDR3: TGCGCCAGCAGCTTGGCCGAGCAAGTTGGCTACACCTTC.

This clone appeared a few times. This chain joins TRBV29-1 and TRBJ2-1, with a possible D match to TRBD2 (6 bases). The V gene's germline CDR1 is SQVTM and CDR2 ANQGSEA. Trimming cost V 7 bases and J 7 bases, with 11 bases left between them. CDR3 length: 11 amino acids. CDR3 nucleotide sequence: TGCAGCGCTCCGGGAGCTAATGAGCAGTTCTTC. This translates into CSAPGANEQFF.

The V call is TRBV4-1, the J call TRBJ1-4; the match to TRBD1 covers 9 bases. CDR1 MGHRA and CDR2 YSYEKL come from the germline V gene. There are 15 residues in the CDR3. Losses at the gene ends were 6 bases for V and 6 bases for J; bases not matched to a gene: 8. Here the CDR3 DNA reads TGCGCCAGCAGACCACAGGGGGCAATTGATGAAAAACTGTTTTTT. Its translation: CASRPQGAIDEKLFF.

As DNA, the CDR3 is TGTGCCAGTAGTATAGGAGGTTGGGATTCACCCCTCCACTTT. The encoded protein is CASSIGGWDSPLHF. This chain joins TRBV19 and TRBJ1-6; no firm D call. This CDR3 is built from 14 residues. Germline V lookup: CDR1 LNHDA, CDR2 SQIVND (reference sequence). V was trimmed by 1 base and J by 8 bases, leaving 9 bases between them.

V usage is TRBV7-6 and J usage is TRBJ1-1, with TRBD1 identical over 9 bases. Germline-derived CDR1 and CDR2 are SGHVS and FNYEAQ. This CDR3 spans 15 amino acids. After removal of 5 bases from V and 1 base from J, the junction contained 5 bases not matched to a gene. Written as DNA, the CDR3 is TGTGCCAGCAGCGCCACGACAGGGGGGAACACTGAAGCTTTCTTT. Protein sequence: CASSATTGGNTEAFF.

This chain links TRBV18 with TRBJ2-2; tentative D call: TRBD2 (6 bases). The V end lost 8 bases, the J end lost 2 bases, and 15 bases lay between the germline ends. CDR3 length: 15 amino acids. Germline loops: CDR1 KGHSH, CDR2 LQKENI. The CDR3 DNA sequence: TGTGCCAGCCCCCCCGGGGGACGAAACACCGGGGAGCTGTTTTTT. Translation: CASPPGGRNTGELFF. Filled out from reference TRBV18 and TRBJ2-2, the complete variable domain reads NAGVMQNPRHLVRRRGQEARLRCSPMKGHSHVYWYRQLPEEGLKFMVYLQKENIIDESGMPKERFSAEFPKEGPSILRIQQVVRGDSAAYFCASPPGGRNTGELFFGEGSRLTVL.

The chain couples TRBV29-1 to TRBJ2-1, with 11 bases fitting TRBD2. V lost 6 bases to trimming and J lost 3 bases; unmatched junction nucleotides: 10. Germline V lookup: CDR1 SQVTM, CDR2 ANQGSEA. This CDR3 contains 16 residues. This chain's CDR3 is CSVLSGTSGLYNEQFF. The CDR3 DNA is TGCAGCGTACTCTCCGGGACTAGCGGACTCTACAATGAGCAGTTCTTC.

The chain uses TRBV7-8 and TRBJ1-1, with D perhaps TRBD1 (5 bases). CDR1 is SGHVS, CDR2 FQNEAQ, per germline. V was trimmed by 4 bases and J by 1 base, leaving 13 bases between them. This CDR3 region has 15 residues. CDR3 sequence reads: CASSSKAGGNTEAFF. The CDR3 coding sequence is TGTGCCAGCAGCTCTAAGGCCGGGGGGAACACTGAAGCTTTCTTT.